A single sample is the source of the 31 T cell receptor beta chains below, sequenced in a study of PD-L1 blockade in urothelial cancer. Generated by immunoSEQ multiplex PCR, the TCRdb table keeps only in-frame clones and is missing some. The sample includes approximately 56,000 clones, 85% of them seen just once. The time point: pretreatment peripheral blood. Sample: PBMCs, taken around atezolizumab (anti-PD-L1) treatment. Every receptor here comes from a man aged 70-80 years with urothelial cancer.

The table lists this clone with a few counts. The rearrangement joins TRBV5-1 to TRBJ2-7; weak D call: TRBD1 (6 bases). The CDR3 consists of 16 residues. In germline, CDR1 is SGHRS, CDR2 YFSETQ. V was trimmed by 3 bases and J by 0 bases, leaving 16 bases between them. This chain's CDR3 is CASSSGAGTISYEQYF. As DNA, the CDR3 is TGCGCCAGCAGCTCCGGGGCCGGGACAATCTCCTACGAGCAGTACTTC.

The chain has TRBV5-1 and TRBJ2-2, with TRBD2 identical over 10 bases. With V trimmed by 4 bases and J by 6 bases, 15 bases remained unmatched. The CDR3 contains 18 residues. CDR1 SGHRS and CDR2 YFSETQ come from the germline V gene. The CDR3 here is CASSPTGRLAGAAGELFF. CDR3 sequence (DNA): TGCGCCAGCAGCCCGACGGGACGTCTAGCGGGAGCGGCCGGGGAGCTGTTTTTT.

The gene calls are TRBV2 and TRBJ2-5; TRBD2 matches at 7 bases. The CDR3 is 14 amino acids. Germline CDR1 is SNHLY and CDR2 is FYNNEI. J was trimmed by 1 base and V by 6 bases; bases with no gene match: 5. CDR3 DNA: TGTGCCAGCAGCAGGACTAGTCCCCAAGAGACCCAGTACTTC. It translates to CASSRTSPQETQYF. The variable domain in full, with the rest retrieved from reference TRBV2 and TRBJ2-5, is EPEVTQTPSHQVTQMGQEVILRCVPISNHLYFYWYRQILGQKVEFLVSFYNNEISEKSEIFDDQFSVERPDGSNFTLKIRSTKLEDSAMYFCASSRTSPQETQYFGPGTRLLVL.

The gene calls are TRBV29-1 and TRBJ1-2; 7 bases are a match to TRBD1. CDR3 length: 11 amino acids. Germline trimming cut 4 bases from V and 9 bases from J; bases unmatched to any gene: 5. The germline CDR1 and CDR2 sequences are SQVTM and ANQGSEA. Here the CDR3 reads CSVGQGRSYTF. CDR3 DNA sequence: TGCAGCGTTGGACAGGGTAGGAGCTACACCTTC.

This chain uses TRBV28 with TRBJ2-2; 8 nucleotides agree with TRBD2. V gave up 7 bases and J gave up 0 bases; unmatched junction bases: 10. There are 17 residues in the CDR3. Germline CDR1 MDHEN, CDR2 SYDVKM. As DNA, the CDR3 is TGTGCCAGCACGGGTACTAGCGGCCGTGCGAACACCGGGGAGCTGTTTTTT. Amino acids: CASTGTSGRANTGELFF.

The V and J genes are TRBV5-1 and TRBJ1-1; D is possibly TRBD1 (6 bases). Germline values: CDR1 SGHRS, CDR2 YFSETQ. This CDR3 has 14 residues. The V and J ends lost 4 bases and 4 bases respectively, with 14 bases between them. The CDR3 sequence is CASSTSGATTEAFF. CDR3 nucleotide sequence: TGCGCCAGCAGCACCTCAGGGGCGACCACTGAAGCTTTCTTT.

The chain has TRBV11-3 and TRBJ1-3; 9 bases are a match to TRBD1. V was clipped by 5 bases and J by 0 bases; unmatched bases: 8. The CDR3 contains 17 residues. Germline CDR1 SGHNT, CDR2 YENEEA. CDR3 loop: CASSIHRGQPSGNTIYF. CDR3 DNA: TGTGCCAGCAGCATTCACAGGGGGCAGCCCTCTGGAAACACCATATATTTT.

The CDR3 spells CASSAIESYEQYF. The DNA of the CDR3 is TGCGCCAGCAGTGCTATAGAATCCTACGAGCAGTACTTC. V is TRBV10-1 and J is TRBJ2-7, with D hard to call. The CDR3 is 13 amino acids. V lost 4 bases and J lost 1, with 8 bases in between. The germline CDR1 and CDR2 sequences are WNHNN and SYGVQD (reference sequence).

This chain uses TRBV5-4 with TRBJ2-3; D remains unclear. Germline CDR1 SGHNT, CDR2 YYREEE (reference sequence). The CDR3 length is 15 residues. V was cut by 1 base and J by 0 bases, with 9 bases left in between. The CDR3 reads CASSLSPASTDTQYF. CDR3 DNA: TGTGCCAGCAGCTTGTCGCCCGCGAGCACAGATACGCAGTATTTT.

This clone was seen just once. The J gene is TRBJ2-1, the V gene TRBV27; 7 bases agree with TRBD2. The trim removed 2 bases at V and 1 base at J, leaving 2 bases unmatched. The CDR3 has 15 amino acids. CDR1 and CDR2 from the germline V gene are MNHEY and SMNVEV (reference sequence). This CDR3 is CASSLGAGSYNEQFF. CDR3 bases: TGTGCCAGCAGTTTAGGAGCGGGATCCTACAATGAGCAGTTCTTC.

CDR3 sequence: CASSPGQGYTGELFF. CDR3 nucleotide sequence: TGTGCCAGCAGCCCCGGTCAGGGATACACCGGGGAGCTGTTTTTT. This chain uses TRBV11-2 with TRBJ2-2, with a tentative D call TRBD1 (5 bases). Germline loops: CDR1 SGHAT, CDR2 FQNNGV. V lost 5 bases to trimming and J lost 3 bases, with 13 bases between them. The CDR3 runs to 15 residues.

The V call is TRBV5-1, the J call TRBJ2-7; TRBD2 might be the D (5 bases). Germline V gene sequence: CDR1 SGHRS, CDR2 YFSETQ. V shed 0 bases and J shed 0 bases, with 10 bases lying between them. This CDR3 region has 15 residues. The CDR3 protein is CASSLAAGNSYEQYF. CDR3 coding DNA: TGCGCCAGCAGCTTGGCGGCGGGCAACTCCTACGAGCAGTACTTC.

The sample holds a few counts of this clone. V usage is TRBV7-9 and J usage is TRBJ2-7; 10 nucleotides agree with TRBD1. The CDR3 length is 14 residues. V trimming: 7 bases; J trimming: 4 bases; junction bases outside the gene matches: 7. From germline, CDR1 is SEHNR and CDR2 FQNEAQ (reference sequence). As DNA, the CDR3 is TGTGCCAGCACCATGGGACAGGGGCTATACGAGCAGTACTTC. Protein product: CASTMGQGLYEQYF.

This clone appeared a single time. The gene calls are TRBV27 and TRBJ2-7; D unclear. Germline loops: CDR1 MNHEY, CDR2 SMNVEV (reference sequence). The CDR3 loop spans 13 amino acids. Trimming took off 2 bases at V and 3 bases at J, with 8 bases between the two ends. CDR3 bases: TGTGCCAGCAGTTTAGAGGCCGGCTACGAGCAGTACTTC. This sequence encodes CASSLEAGYEQYF.

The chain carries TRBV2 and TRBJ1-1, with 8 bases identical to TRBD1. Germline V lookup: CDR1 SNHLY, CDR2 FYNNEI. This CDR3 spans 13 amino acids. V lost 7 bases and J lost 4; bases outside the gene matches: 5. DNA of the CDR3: TGTGCCAGCAAACAGGGGGAGGGCACTGAAGCTTTCTTT. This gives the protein CASKQGEGTEAFF.

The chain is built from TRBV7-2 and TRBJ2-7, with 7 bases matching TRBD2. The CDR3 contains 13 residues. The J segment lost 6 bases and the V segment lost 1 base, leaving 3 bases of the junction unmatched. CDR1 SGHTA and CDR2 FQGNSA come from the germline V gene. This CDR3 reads CASSLEWGGEQYF. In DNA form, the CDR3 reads TGTGCCAGCAGCTTAGAGTGGGGGGGCGAGCAGTACTTC.

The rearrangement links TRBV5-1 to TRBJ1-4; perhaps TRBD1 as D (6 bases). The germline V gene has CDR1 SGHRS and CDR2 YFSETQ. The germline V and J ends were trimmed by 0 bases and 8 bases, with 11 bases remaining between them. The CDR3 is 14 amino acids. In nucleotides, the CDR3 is TGCGCCAGCAGCTTGGGACAGGAGAGGGAAAAACTGTTTTTT. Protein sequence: CASSLGQEREKLFF.

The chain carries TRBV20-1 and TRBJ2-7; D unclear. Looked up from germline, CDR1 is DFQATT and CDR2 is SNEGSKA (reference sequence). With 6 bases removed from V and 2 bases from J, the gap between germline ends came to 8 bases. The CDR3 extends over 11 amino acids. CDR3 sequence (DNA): TGCAGTGCGAGGTGGGCCTACGAGCAGTACTTC. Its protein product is CSARWAYEQYF.

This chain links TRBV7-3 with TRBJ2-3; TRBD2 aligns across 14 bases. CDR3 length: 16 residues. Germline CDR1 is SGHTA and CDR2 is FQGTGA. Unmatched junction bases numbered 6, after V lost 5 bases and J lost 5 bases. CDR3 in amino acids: CASSPGTSGSRDTQYF. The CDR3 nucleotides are TGTGCCAGCAGCCCGGGGACTAGCGGGAGTAGAGATACGCAGTATTTT. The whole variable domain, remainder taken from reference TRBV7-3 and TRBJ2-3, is GAGVSQTPSNKVTEKGKYVELRCDPISGHTALYWYRQSLGQGPEFLIYFQGTGAADDSGLPNDRFFAVRPEGSVSTLKIQRTERGDSAVYLCASSPGTSGSRDTQYFGPGTRLTVL.

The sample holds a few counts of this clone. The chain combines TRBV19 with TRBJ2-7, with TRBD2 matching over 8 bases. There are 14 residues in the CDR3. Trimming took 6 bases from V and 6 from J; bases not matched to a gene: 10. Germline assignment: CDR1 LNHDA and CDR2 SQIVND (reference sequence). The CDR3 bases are TGTGCCAGTAGCCTGAGGCGGGGGGCGAGCGAGCAGTACTTC. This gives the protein CASSLRRGASEQYF.

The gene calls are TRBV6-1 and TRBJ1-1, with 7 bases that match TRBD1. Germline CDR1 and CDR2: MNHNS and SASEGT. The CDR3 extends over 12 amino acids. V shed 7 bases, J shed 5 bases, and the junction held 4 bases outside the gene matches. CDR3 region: CASTDRVTEAFF. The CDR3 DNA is TGTGCCAGCACCGACAGGGTTACTGAAGCTTTCTTT.

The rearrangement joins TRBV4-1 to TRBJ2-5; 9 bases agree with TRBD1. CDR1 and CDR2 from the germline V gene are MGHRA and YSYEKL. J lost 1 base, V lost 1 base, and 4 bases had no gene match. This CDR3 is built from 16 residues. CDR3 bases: TGCGCCAGCAGCCAAGGACAGGGGGGGGGCCAAGAGACCCAGTACTTC. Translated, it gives CASSQGQGGGQETQYF.

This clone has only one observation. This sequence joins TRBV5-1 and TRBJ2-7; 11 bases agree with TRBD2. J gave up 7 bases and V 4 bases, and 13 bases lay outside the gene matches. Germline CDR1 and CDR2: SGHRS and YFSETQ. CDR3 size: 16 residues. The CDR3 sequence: CASSLNSGRGTGEQYF. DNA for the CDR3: TGCGCCAGCAGCCTAAATAGCGGGAGGGGGACGGGGGAGCAGTACTTC. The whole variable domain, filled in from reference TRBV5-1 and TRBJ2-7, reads KAGVTQTPRYLIKTRGQQVTLSCSPISGHRSVSWYQQTPGQGLQFLFEYFSETQRNKGNFPGRFSGRQFSNSRSEMNVSTLELGDSALYLCASSLNSGRGTGEQYFGPGTRLTVT.

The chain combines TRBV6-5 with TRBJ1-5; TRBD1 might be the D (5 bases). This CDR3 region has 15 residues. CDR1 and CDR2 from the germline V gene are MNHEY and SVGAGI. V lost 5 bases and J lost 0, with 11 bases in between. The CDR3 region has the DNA TGTGCCAGCAGTCCGACAGTCTATAGCAATCAGCCCCAGCATTTT. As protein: CASSPTVYSNQPQHF.

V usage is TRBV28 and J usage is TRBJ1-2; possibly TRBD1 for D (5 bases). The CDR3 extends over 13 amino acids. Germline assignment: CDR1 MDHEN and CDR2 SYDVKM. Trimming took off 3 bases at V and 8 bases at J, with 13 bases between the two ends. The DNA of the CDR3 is TGTGCCAGCAGTTTGAATAGGAGGGACGGCTACACCTTC. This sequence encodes CASSLNRRDGYTF.

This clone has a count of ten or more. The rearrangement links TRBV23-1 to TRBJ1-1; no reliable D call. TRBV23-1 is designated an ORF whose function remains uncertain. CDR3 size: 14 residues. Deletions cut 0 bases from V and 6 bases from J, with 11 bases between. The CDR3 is CASSQSPQTAEAFF. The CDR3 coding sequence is TGCGCCAGCAGTCAATCCCCACAAACCGCTGAAGCTTTCTTT.

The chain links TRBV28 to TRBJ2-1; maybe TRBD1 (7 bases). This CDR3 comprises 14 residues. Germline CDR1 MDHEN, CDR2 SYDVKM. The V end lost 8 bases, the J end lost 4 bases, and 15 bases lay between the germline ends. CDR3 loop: CASGGTEEYNEQFF. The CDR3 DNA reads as TGTGCCAGCGGCGGGACAGAGGAGTACAATGAGCAGTTCTTC. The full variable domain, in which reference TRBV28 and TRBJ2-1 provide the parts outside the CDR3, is DVKVTQSSRYLVKRTGEKVFLECVQDMDHENMFWYRQDPGLGLRLIYFSYDVKMKEKGDIPEGYSVSREKKERFSLILESASTNQTSMYLCASGGTEEYNEQFFGPGTRLTVL.

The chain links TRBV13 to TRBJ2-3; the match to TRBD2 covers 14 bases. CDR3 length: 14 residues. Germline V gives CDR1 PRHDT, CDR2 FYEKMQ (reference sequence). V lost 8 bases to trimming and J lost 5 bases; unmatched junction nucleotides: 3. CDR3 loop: CASGTSGRVDTQYF. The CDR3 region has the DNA TGTGCCAGCGGGACTAGCGGGAGAGTAGATACGCAGTATTTT.

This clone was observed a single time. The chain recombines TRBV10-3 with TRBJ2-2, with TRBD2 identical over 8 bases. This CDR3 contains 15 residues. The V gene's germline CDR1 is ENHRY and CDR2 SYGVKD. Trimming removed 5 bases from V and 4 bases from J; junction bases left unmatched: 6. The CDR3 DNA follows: TGTGCCATCAGTAGTGGGACTAGGGGCACCGGGGAGCTGTTTTTT. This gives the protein CAISSGTRGTGELFF.

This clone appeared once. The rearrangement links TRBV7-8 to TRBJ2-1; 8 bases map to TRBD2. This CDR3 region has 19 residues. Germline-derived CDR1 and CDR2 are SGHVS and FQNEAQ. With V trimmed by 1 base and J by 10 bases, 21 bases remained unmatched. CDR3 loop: CASSLVAGWGGRYTGEQFF. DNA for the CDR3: TGTGCCAGCAGCTTAGTGGCAGGCTGGGGCGGGAGGTACACTGGGGAGCAGTTCTTC.

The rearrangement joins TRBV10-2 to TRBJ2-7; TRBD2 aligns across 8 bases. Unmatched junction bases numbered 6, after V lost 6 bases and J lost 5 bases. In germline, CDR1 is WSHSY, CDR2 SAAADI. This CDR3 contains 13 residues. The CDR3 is CASRSAGVNEQYF. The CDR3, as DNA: TGCGCCAGCAGATCAGCGGGAGTCAACGAGCAGTACTTC.